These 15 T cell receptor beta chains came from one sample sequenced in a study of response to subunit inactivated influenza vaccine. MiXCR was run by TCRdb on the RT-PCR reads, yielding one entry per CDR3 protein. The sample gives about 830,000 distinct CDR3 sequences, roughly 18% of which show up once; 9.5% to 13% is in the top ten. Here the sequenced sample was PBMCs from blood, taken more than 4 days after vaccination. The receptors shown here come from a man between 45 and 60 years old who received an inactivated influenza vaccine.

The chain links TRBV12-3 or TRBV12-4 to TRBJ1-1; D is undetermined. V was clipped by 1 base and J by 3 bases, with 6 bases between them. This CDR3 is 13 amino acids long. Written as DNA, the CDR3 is TGTGCCAGCAGTTTAGGCGCGCACACTGAAGCTTTCTTT. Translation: CASSLGAHTEAFF.

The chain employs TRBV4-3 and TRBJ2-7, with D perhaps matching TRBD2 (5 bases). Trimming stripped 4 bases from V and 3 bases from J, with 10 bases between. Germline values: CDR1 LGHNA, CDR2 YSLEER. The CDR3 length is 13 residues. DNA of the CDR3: TGCGCCAGCAGCCCCGAACGGGGCTACGAGCAGTACTTC. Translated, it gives CASSPERGYEQYF.

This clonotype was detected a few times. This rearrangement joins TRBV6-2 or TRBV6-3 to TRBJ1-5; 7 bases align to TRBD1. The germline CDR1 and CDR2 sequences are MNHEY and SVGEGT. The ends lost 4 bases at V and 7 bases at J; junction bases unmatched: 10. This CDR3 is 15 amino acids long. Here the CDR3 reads CASSWTRTGAQPQHF. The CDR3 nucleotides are TGTGCCAGCAGTTGGACTCGAACAGGGGCCCAGCCCCAGCATTTT.

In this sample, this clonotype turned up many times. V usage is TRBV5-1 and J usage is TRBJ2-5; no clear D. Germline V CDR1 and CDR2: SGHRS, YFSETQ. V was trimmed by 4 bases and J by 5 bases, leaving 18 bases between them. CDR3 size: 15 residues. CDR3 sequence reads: CASSQTLDPGETQYF. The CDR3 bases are TGCGCCAGCAGCCAAACCCTGGACCCTGGGGAGACCCAGTACTTC. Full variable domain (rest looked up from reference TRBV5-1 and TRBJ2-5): KAGVTQTPRYLIKTRGQQVTLSCSPISGHRSVSWYQQTPGQGLQFLFEYFSETQRNKGNFPGRFSGRQFSNSRSEMNVSTLELGDSALYLCASSQTLDPGETQYFGPGTRLLVL.

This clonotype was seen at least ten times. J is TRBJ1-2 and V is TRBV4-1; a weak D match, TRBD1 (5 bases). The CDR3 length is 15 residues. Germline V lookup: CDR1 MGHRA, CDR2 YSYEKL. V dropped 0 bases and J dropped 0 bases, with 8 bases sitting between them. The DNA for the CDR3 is TGCGCCAGCAGCCAAGATTGGACATCTAACTATGGCTACACCTTC. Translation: CASSQDWTSNYGYTF.

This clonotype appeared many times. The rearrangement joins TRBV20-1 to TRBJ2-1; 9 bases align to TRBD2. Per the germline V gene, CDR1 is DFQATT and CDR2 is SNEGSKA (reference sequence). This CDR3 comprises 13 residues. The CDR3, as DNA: TGCAGGGTAACCGGGACTAGCCGAAATGAGCAGTTCTTC. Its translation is CRVTGTSRNEQFF.

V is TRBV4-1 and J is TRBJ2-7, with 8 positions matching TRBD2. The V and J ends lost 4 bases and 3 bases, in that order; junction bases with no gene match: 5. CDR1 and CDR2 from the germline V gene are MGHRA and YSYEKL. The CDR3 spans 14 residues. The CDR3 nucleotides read TGCGCCAGCAGCCCGGGGGGGGTAGACTACGAGCAGTACTTC. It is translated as CASSPGGVDYEQYF.

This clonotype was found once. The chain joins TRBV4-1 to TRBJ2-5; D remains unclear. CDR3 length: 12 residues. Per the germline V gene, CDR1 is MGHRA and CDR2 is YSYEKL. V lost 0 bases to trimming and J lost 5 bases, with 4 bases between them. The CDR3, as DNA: TGCGCCAGCAGCCAAGAATTTGAGACCCAGTACTTC. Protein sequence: CASSQEFETQYF.

CDR3 nucleotide sequence: TGCGCCAGCAGCTTGGTCGGTGAGAAGGAGACCCAGTACTTC. Translation: CASSLVGEKETQYF. The chain carries TRBV5-1 and TRBJ2-5; D is ambiguous. The CDR3 has 14 amino acids. V lost 0 bases to trimming and J lost 5 bases, with 11 bases between them. Germline CDR1 and CDR2: SGHRS and YFSETQ.

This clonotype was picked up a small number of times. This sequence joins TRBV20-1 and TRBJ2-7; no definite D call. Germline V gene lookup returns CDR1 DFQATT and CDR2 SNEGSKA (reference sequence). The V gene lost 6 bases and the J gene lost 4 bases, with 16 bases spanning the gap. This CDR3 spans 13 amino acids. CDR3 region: CSASPRSPYEQYF. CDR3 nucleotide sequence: TGCAGTGCCAGCCCTAGGTCCCCTTACGAGCAGTACTTC.

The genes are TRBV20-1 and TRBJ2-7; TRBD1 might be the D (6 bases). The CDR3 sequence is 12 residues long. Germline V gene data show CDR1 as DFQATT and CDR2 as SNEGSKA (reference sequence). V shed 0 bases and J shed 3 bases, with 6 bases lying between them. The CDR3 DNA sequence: TGCAGTGCTAGAGAACAGGGCTACGAGCAGTACTTC. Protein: CSAREQGYEQYF.

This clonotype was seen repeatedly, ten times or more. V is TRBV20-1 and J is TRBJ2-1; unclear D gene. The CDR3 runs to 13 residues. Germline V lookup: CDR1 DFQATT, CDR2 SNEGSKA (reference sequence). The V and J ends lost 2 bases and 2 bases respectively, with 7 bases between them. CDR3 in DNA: TGCAGTGCTAGACTAGAGGCCTACAATGAGCAGTTCTTC. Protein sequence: CSARLEAYNEQFF.

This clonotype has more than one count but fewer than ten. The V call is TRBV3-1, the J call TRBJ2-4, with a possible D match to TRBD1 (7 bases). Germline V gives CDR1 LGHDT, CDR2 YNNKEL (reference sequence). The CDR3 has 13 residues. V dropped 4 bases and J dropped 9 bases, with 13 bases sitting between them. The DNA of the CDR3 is TGTGCCAGCAGCCCAAATCAGGGGGGCATTCAGTACTTC. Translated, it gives CASSPNQGGIQYF.

Here the CDR3 reads CASRDRGINTEAFF. The CDR3 DNA reads TGCGCCAGCAGGGACAGGGGGATTAACACTGAAGCTTTCTTT. The rearrangement uses TRBV10-2 and TRBJ1-1, with 10 bases lining up with TRBD1. V gave up 6 bases and J gave up 2 bases; unmatched junction bases: 3. Germline CDR1 and CDR2: WSHSY and SAAADI. The CDR3 totals 14 residues.

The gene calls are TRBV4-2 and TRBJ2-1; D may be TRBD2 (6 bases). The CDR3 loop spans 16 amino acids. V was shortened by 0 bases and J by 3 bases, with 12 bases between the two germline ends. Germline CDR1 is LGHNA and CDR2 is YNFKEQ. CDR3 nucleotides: TGTGCCAGCAGCCAAGATAGGCGGGACGGCTACAATGAGCAGTTCTTC. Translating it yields CASSQDRRDGYNEQFF.